The following is a TCR beta chain sequence with its context. Its antigen is as yet unknown. The data originate from a study of blood T cells in healthy people across ages. Donation came from healthy Caucasian individuals in Russia who were aged roughly 6 to 95. Study results and caveats: A strong correlation between TCR beta diversity and naive T cell percentage was seen. Those diversity estimates obtained from one million T cells were thought to be underestimates. Across the age range, TCR beta diversity per million T cells fell in a roughly linear way.

PCR was performed a second time for about 7 to 11 cycles using a sample-barcoded 5' primer and a J-beta primer mix. TCRdb passed the 5' RACE reads through MiXCR, listing each CDR3 protein once. The table shows about 750,000 distinct CDR3 sequences, with 50% to 65% occurring only once. This receptor was taken from an elderly man in good health. The material sequenced was blood.

CDR3 sequence reads: CSARKGREQYF. CDR3 nucleotide sequence: TGCAGTGCGAGGAAAGGGCGGGAGCAGTACTTC. The chain uses TRBV20-1 and TRBJ2-7; no clear D. With 6 bases removed from V and 7 bases from J, the gap between germline ends came to 13 bases. CDR3 size: 11 residues. Germline V lookup: CDR1 DFQATT, CDR2 SNEGSKA (reference sequence).